This TCR beta chain derives from a study of Graves' ophthalmopathy and Graves' hyperthyroidism. Scientists amplified the TCR beta CDR3 regions from RNA transcripts. First-round RT-PCR used HTBI primers; second-round multiplex PCR followed. From the multiplex PCR reads, TCRdb called clonotypes with MiXCR, one entry per CDR3 protein. Among about 1.2 million distinct CDR3 sequences, around a third were seen once, and the ten largest hold around 10%. This clonotype came up many times. The target antigen is unknown. Trimming cost V 0 bases and J 6 bases, with 12 bases left between them. The CDR3 extends over 14 amino acids. CDR1 is SGHRS and CDR2 is YFSETQ in the germline V gene. Whole-study findings and limits: A classifier, a 13-signature model, separated ophthalmopathy from stable hyperthyroidism with around 88% sensitivity and 81.08% specificity.

The chain links TRBV5-1 to TRBJ1-1, with D maybe TRBD1 (6 bases). Sequencing was performed on peripheral blood or thyroid tissue (not recorded which). This clonotype originated in an adult man with Graves' hyperthyroidism. CDR3 sequence (DNA): TGCGCCAGCAGCTTGGACAGGGTAGGGGCTGAAGCTTTCTTT. It translates to CASSLDRVGAEAFF.